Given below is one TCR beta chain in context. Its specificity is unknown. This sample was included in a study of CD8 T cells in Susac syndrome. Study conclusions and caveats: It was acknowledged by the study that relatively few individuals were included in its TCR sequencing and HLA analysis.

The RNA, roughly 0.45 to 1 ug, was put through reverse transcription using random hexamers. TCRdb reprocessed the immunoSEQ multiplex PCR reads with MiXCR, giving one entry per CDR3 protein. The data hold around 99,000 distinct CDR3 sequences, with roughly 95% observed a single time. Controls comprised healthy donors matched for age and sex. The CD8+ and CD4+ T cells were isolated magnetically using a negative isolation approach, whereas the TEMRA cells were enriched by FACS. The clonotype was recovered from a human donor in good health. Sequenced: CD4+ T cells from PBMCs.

CDR3 residues: CASSQTLAGIQETQYF. CDR3 nucleotide sequence: TGCGCCAGCAGCCAAACTCTCGCAGGGATCCAAGAGACCCAGTACTTC. The rearrangement joins TRBV4-1 to TRBJ2-5, with a possible D match to TRBD1 (5 bases). This CDR3 contains 16 residues. CDR1 is MGHRA, CDR2 YSYEKL, per germline. V lost 2 bases to trimming and J lost 1 base, with 14 bases between them.